Listed here are 10 T cell receptor beta chains from one sample, sequenced in a study of shared clonotypes between healthy human individuals. Naivety among CD8 cells was defined by CD45RO negativity and positive CCR7 selection, thereby excluding terminally differentiated effector memory CD45RA+ cells. Data came from immunoSEQ multiplex PCR; TCRdb stores just in-frame clones and leaves some out. Of about 580,000 clones listed, about 98% are singletons. Sequenced material: naive CD8+ T cells sorted from blood. The receptors were sampled from a man between 25 and 39 years old in good health.

The chain is built from TRBV11-2 and TRBJ2-1; 15 bases line up with TRBD2. Germline CDR1 SGHAT, CDR2 FQNNGV. Losses at the gene ends were 5 bases for V and 8 bases for J; bases not matched to a gene: 7. The length of the CDR3 is 16 residues. The CDR3 is CASSRGTSGRNYEQFF. CDR3 coding DNA: TGTGCCAGCAGCAGAGGGACTAGCGGGAGGAACTATGAGCAGTTCTTC. Based on the CDR3 plus reference TRBV11-2 and TRBJ2-1, the full variable domain is EAGVAQSPRYKIIEKRQSVAFWCNPISGHATLYWYQQILGQGPKLLIQFQNNGVVDDSQLPKDRFSAERLKGVDSTLKIQPAKLEDSAVYLCASSRGTSGRNYEQFFGPGTRLTVL.

This clone has just one count. The chain carries TRBV14 and TRBJ2-2; D uncertain. V shed 1 base and J shed 5 bases, with 11 bases lying between them. Germline-derived CDR1 and CDR2 are SGHDN and FVKESK. The CDR3 is 15 residues long. In DNA form, the CDR3 reads TGTGCCAGCAGCCAAGGGGTCCGGCTAACCGGGGAGCTGTTTTTT. This translates into CASSQGVRLTGELFF.

CDR3 bases: TGTGCCAGCAGCCCCGAGGGTGTTGCGGGTGCAGAGACCCAGTACTTC. It translates to CASSPEGVAGAETQYF. The chain carries TRBV11-2 and TRBJ2-5; D is possibly TRBD2 (5 bases). The germline CDR1 and CDR2 sequences are SGHAT and FQNNGV. CDR3 length equals 16 residues. Trimming removed 5 bases from V and 4 bases from J, with 20 bases in between.

A remark on this clone: The junction shows a germline mismatch at one end, possibly a read error. The V call is TRBV4-3, the J call TRBJ2-4; possible D gene TRBD2, 6 bases. The CDR3 is made up of 18 amino acids. Germline lookup yields CDR1 LGHNA and CDR2 YSLEER. For the CDR3, the DNA is TGCGCCAGCAGCCCCGCGCGATATTGGGAACTAGCCAAAGACATTCAGTACTTC. Its protein is CASSPARYWELAKDIQYF.

The rearrangement joins TRBV5-1 to TRBJ2-7; no clear D gene. The CDR3 sequence is 16 residues long. CDR1 is SGHRS and CDR2 is YFSETQ in the germline V gene. The V gene lost 0 bases and the J gene lost 5 bases, with 18 bases spanning the gap. The CDR3 here is CASSLVYEDSLHEQYF. CDR3 DNA: TGCGCCAGCAGCTTGGTTTATGAAGACTCACTTCACGAGCAGTACTTC.

This chain links TRBV7-2 with TRBJ1-2; D remains unclear. Per the germline V gene, CDR1 is SGHTA and CDR2 is FQGNSA. This CDR3 has 14 residues. V was cut by 5 bases and J by 3 bases, with 13 bases left in between. CDR3 in amino acids: CASSPSREYYGYTF. The CDR3 DNA is TGTGCCAGCAGCCCTTCTCGCGAATACTATGGCTACACCTTC.

The chain carries TRBV29-1 and TRBJ2-5; TRBD2 matches at 9 bases. The ends lost 1 base at V and 3 bases at J; junction bases unmatched: 9. The CDR3 extends over 16 amino acids. From germline, CDR1 is SQVTM and CDR2 ANQGSEA. The chain's CDR3 is CSVEGIVTSGEETQYF. In DNA, the CDR3 is TGCAGCGTTGAAGGAATCGTGACTAGCGGAGAAGAGACCCAGTACTTC. The full variable domain, its missing parts supplied by reference TRBV29-1 and TRBJ2-5, is SAVISQKPSRDICQRGTSLTIQCQVDSQVTMMFWYRQQPGQSLTLIATANQGSEATYESGFVIDKFPISRPNLTFSTLTVSNMSPEDSSIYLCSVEGIVTSGEETQYFGPGTRLLVL.

This clone appeared a single time. The chain links TRBV5-4 to TRBJ2-7; 8 nucleotides line up with TRBD2. Germline V gene data show CDR1 as SGHNT and CDR2 as YYREEE (reference sequence). V gave up 0 bases and J gave up 3 bases; unmatched junction bases: 2. The CDR3 spans 14 residues. The CDR3 protein is CASSLEGTSYEQYF. Here the CDR3 DNA reads TGTGCCAGCAGCTTGGAGGGGACTAGCTACGAGCAGTACTTC.

This chain uses TRBV14 with TRBJ2-1, with 8 bases matching TRBD2. Germline values: CDR1 SGHDN, CDR2 FVKESK. Trimming cost V 1 base and J 9 bases; bases outside gene matches: 5. This CDR3 comprises 14 residues. The CDR3 DNA follows: TGTGCCAGCAGCCAAGCGTACGGGAGGGGTGAGCAGTTCTTC. It yields the protein CASSQAYGRGEQFF.

V usage is TRBV19 and J usage is TRBJ2-3, with 7 bases aligning to TRBD2. The CDR3 is 15 residues long. V trimming: 5 bases; J trimming: 0 bases; junction bases outside the gene matches: 5. Germline lookup yields CDR1 LNHDA and CDR2 SQIVND (reference sequence). The CDR3 protein is CASSLAGRSTDTQYF. Written as DNA, the CDR3 is TGTGCCAGTAGTCTTGCCGGGAGGAGCACAGATACGCAGTATTTT.